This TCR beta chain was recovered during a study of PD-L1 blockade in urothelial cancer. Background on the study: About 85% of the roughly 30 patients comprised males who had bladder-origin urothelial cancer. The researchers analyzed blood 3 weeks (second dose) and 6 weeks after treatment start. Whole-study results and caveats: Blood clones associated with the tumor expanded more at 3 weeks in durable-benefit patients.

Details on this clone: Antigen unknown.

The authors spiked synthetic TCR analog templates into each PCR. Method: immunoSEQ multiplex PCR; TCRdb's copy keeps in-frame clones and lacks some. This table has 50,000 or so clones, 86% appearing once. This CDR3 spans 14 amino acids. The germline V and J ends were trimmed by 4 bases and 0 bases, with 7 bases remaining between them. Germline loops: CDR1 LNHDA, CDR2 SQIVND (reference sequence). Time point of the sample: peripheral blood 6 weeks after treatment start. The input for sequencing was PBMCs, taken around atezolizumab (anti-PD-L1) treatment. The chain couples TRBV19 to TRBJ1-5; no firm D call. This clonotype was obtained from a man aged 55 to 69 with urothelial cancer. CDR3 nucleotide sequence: TGTGCCAGTAGTAGAGGATATAGCAATCAGCCCCAGCATTTT. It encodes CASSRGYSNQPQHF. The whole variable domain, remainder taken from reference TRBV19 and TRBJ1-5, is DGGITQSPKYLFRKEGQNVTLSCEQNLNHDAMYWYRQDPGQGLRLIYYSQIVNDFQKGDIAEGYSVSREKKESFPLTVTSAQKNPTAFYLCASSRGYSNQPQHFGDGTRLSIL.